This TCR beta chain was documented in a study of response to subunit inactivated influenza vaccine. Study observations and caveats: The authors suggested that every seasonal influenza vaccination recruits few new T cells.

A note on this clonotype: Its matching antigen is unknown.

In TCRdb, the RT-PCR reads were re-called with MiXCR into one record per CDR3 protein. Counted here are 700,000 to 800,000 distinct CDR3 sequences, approximately 18% occurring once; the ten biggest clones make up 11%. In germline, CDR1 is DFQATT, CDR2 SNEGSKA (reference sequence). The CDR3 runs 13 residues. Between the trimmed V and J ends, which lost 2 bases and 2 bases, there was a span of 9 bases. This specimen was PBMCs from blood, taken 4 to 6 days after vaccination. This TCR derives from a man aged 45 to 65 who received an inactivated influenza vaccine. The chain joins TRBV20-1 to TRBJ1-1; D is uncertain. The CDR3 spells CSARYTANTEAFF. The CDR3 coding sequence is TGCAGTGCTAGATACACAGCAAACACTGAAGCTTTCTTT.